The 24 T cell receptor beta chains below were found in one sample sequenced in a study of beta chain features in type 1 diabetes. Reverse transcription of all isolated RNA meant that expressed TCRB transcripts were sequenced. Clones were sequenced by immunoSEQ multiplex PCR, and TCRdb holds only the in-frame ones, with some missing. This table holds about 200,000 clones, about a tenth found once. Sequenced input: central memory CD4+ T cells from blood. These receptor sequences come from a man aged 18 to 30 in good health.

V gene TRBV2 combines with J gene TRBJ1-5; D perhaps matches TRBD1 (6 bases). The CDR3 runs 15 residues. The V and J ends lost 4 bases and 6 bases respectively, with 16 bases between them. Germline V CDR1 and CDR2: SNHLY, FYNNEI. CDR3 sequence (DNA): TGTGCCAGCAGTGGAATAGGGGGGAGGGGTCAGCCCCAGCATTTT. Protein: CASSGIGGRGQPQHF.

The rearrangement uses TRBV4-3 and TRBJ2-7; possible D gene TRBD2, 5 bases. The CDR3 totals 13 residues. The germline V and J ends were trimmed by 3 bases and 3 bases, with 9 bases remaining between them. Germline V gene sequence: CDR1 LGHNA, CDR2 YSLEER. CDR3: CASSQNGIYEQYF. The CDR3 DNA is TGCGCCAGCAGCCAGAACGGGATCTACGAGCAGTACTTC.

The table lists this clone with a few counts. The V gene is TRBV2, the J gene TRBJ2-7; 7 bases line up with TRBD1. Germline CDR1 SNHLY, CDR2 FYNNEI. The CDR3 sequence is 16 residues long. Trimming at V came to 0 bases and at J to 3 bases, leaving 8 bases not matched to a gene. Here the CDR3 DNA reads TGTGCCAGCAGTGAAGCGCTTGGAGACAGGGTCTACGAGCAGTACTTC. The encoded protein is CASSEALGDRVYEQYF. The whole variable domain, remainder taken from reference TRBV2 and TRBJ2-7, is EPEVTQTPSHQVTQMGQEVILRCVPISNHLYFYWYRQILGQKVEFLVSFYNNEISEKSEIFDDQFSVERPDGSNFTLKIRSTKLEDSAMYFCASSEALGDRVYEQYFGPGTRLTVT.

V gene TRBV20-1 combines with J gene TRBJ1-5; D uncertain. The CDR3 extends over 10 amino acids. The V gene lost 3 bases and the J gene lost 5 bases, with 2 bases spanning the gap. Germline V CDR1 and CDR2: DFQATT, SNEGSKA (reference sequence). CDR3 sequence reads: CSARDQPQHF. Written as DNA, the CDR3 is TGCAGTGCTAGGGATCAGCCCCAGCATTTT.

This clone was counted between two and nine times. The J gene is TRBJ2-5, the V gene TRBV15; D perhaps matches TRBD1 (5 bases). The length of the CDR3 is 18 residues. Germline CDR1 LNHNV, CDR2 YYDKDF (reference sequence). V was trimmed by 0 bases and J by 7 bases, leaving 24 bases between them. The CDR3 protein is CATSRDSGRVYKEGTQYF. CDR3 sequence (DNA): TGTGCCACCAGCAGAGATTCGGGCAGGGTATATAAGGAAGGGACCCAGTACTTC.

A few counts support this clone. This chain links TRBV19 with TRBJ2-3; D is possibly TRBD1 or TRBD2 (5 bases each). Trimming removed 7 bases from V and 2 bases from J, with 25 bases in between. The CDR3 consists of 18 residues. The V gene's germline CDR1 is LNHDA and CDR2 SQIVND (reference sequence). CDR3 in amino acids: CASIDYGTNKYHTDTQYF. The DNA of the CDR3 is TGTGCCAGTATAGACTACGGGACGAACAAATATCACACAGATACGCAGTATTTT. The variable domain in full, with the rest retrieved from reference TRBV19 and TRBJ2-3, is DGGITQSPKYLFRKEGQNVTLSCEQNLNHDAMYWYRQDPGQGLRLIYYSQIVNDFQKGDIAEGYSVSREKKESFPLTVTSAQKNPTAFYLCASIDYGTNKYHTDTQYFGPGTRLTVL.

This clone was seen only a few times. V usage is TRBV5-4 and J usage is TRBJ2-4; D is unresolved. The CDR3 runs to 14 residues. Trimming removed 5 bases at V and 0 bases at J, with 9 bases between. Germline CDR1 reads SGHNT; CDR2 reads YYREEE (reference sequence). CDR3 DNA sequence: TGTGCCAGCAGGGTCGACCCAGCCAAAAACATTCAGTACTTC. Translation gives CASRVDPAKNIQYF.

The J gene is TRBJ2-1, the V gene TRBV5-4; TRBD2 is a possible D gene (5 bases). Germline loops: CDR1 SGHNT, CDR2 YYREEE (reference sequence). The CDR3 contains 15 residues. Trimming cost V 4 bases and J 0 bases, with 11 bases left between them. In DNA form, the CDR3 reads TGTGCCAGCAGCATATTAGGAGGCTCCTACAATGAGCAGTTCTTC. Translated: CASSILGGSYNEQFF.

The V call is TRBV5-4, the J call TRBJ2-7; D may match TRBD1 or TRBD2 (5 bases each). Trimming stripped 4 bases from V and 0 bases from J, with 14 bases between. The CDR3 sequence is 15 residues long. Germline CDR1 SGHNT, CDR2 YYREEE (reference sequence). CDR3 DNA sequence: TGTGCCAGCAGCATCGGTCCGGGGCGCTCCTACGAGCAGTACTTC. Amino acid sequence: CASSIGPGRSYEQYF.

V gene TRBV7-2 combines with J gene TRBJ2-7, with D hard to call. This CDR3 is built from 14 residues. V was cut by 5 bases and J by 2 bases, with 13 bases left in between. The germline V gene has CDR1 SGHTA and CDR2 FQGNSA. In DNA, the CDR3 is TGTGCCAGCAGCCCCCCGTGGCCGACCTACGAGCAGTACTTC. Translation gives CASSPPWPTYEQYF. Filled out from reference TRBV7-2 and TRBJ2-7, the complete variable domain reads GAGVSQSPSNKVTEKGKDVELRCDPISGHTALYWYRQSLGQGLEFLIYFQGNSAPDKSGLPSDRFSAERTGGSVSTLTIQRTQQEDSAVYLCASSPPWPTYEQYFGPGTRLTVT.

This chain uses TRBV29-1 with TRBJ1-1, with D tentatively TRBD1 (5 bases). The CDR3 is 14 residues long. V was cut by 3 bases and J by 4 bases, with 15 bases left in between. CDR1 and CDR2 from the germline V gene are SQVTM and ANQGSEA. CDR3 nucleotide sequence: TGCAGCGTTGACCCAGAGGCAGGGACCACTGAAGCTTTCTTT. Residues: CSVDPEAGTTEAFF.

This clone was counted between two and nine times. This sequence joins TRBV6-5 and TRBJ2-6, with unresolved D. There are 15 residues in the CDR3. V lost 6 bases and J 1 base, leaving 10 bases between the germline ends. Germline CDR1 reads MNHEY; CDR2 reads SVGAGI. The CDR3 is CASRLQQSGANVLTF. The CDR3 DNA sequence: TGTGCCAGCAGACTACAGCAGTCTGGGGCCAACGTCCTGACTTTC.

The chain joins TRBV5-4 to TRBJ2-1; D may be TRBD2 (5 bases). CDR3 size: 14 residues. Germline assignment: CDR1 SGHNT and CDR2 YYREEE (reference sequence). V was pared by 2 bases and J by 8 bases, with 14 bases between. The CDR3 region is CASSFRGIEYEQFF. The DNA of the CDR3 is TGTGCCAGCAGCTTCCGAGGGATTGAGTATGAGCAGTTCTTC.

This clone has at least ten counts. This chain joins TRBV30 and TRBJ1-5; TRBD1 is a possible D gene (6 bases). This CDR3 is built from 12 residues. Between the trimmed V and J ends, which lost 0 bases and 12 bases, there was a span of 12 bases. Germline V lookup: CDR1 GTSNPN, CDR2 SVGIG (reference sequence). The CDR3 coding sequence is TGTGCCTGGAGTGTAGACCGGGACAACCAGCATTTT. This sequence encodes CAWSVDRDNQHF.

The chain joins TRBV2 to TRBJ2-5, with 13 bases identical to TRBD2. Germline trimming cut 4 bases from V and 5 bases from J; bases unmatched to any gene: 10. Germline V lookup: CDR1 SNHLY, CDR2 FYNNEI. This CDR3 has 17 amino acids. For the CDR3, the DNA is TGTGCCAGCAGTGGACTAGCGGGAGGCCCCAGGAGGGAGACCCAGTACTTC. This translates into CASSGLAGGPRRETQYF.

Notes on this clone: Germline is not matched at one junction end, which may reflect a read error. This chain links TRBV11-3 with TRBJ2-3; 7 bases line up with TRBD2. CDR1 is SGHNT, CDR2 YENEEA, per germline. The CDR3 runs 14 residues. The CDR3 region has the DNA TGTGCCAGCAGCTTGACTAGCTTCACAAATACGCAGTATTTT. Translating it yields CASSLTSFTNTQYF.

This clone occurred a few times. The rearrangement links TRBV5-4 to TRBJ2-5; no clear D gene. Germline loops: CDR1 SGHNT, CDR2 YYREEE (reference sequence). This CDR3 is built from 14 residues. The V and J ends lost 0 bases and 1 base respectively, with 7 bases between them. The CDR3 reads CASSLDPSQETQYF. CDR3 sequence (DNA): TGTGCCAGCAGCTTGGATCCCAGCCAAGAGACCCAGTACTTC.

CDR3 residues: CATSRATGESNQPQHF. Written as DNA, the CDR3 is TGTGCCACCAGCAGAGCCACTGGGGAGAGCAATCAGCCCCAGCATTTT. This chain joins TRBV15 and TRBJ1-5; D is ambiguous. The germline V gene has CDR1 LNHNV and CDR2 YYDKDF (reference sequence). Between the trimmed V and J ends, which lost 1 base and 1 base, there was a span of 11 bases. CDR3 length equals 16 residues.

In its sample, this clone was seen a few times. The J gene is TRBJ2-7, the V gene TRBV28, with D perhaps matching TRBD1 (6 bases). In germline, CDR1 is MDHEN, CDR2 SYDVKM. V gave up 3 bases and J gave up 3 bases, with 15 bases separating them. This CDR3 region has 15 residues. The CDR3 region is CASSFAKGGRYEQYF. The CDR3 DNA sequence: TGTGCCAGCAGTTTCGCGAAAGGGGGACGCTACGAGCAGTACTTC.

Only a few counts were recorded for this clone. The CDR3: CASSLGDRPYEQYF. The CDR3 DNA reads TGTGCCAGCAGCTTAGGGGACAGGCCCTACGAGCAGTACTTC. The chain uses TRBV7-2 and TRBJ2-7; 8 positions agree with TRBD1. Losses at the gene ends were 1 base for V and 2 bases for J; bases not matched to a gene: 1. The CDR3 has 14 amino acids. Germline lookup yields CDR1 SGHTA and CDR2 FQGNSA.

This clone has just a few counts. The chain recombines TRBV15 with TRBJ2-3; 8 positions agree with TRBD2. J was trimmed by 4 bases and V by 4 bases; bases with no gene match: 10. Germline CDR1 and CDR2: LNHNV and YYDKDF (reference sequence). The CDR3 extends over 16 amino acids. This CDR3 reads CATSKTQAGVADTQYF. DNA for the CDR3: TGTGCCACCAGCAAAACACAAGCGGGAGTGGCAGATACGCAGTATTTT.

This clone was detected a few times. V is TRBV29-1 and J is TRBJ2-2; 9 nucleotides line up with TRBD1. CDR1 is SQVTM, CDR2 ANQGSEA, per germline. The CDR3 contains 14 residues. The CDR3, as DNA: TGCTCCTTCCGGGACAGGGAAAACACCGGGGAGCTGTTTTTT. This codes for CSFRDRENTGELFF.

This clone has a handful of counts. The V gene is TRBV7-6, the J gene TRBJ2-1; TRBD2 matches 13 bases. Unmatched junction bases numbered 7, after V lost 8 bases and J lost 12 bases. The germline V gene has CDR1 SGHVS and CDR2 FNYEAQ. CDR3 length equals 13 residues. The CDR3 sequence: CASGRTSGSSQFF. The CDR3 DNA follows: TGTGCCAGCGGCAGGACTAGCGGGAGCTCGCAGTTCTTC.

At least ten counts were recorded for this clone. This rearrangement joins TRBV5-1 to TRBJ2-1, with 13 bases matching TRBD2. The CDR3 sequence is 15 residues long. Losses at the gene ends were 7 bases for V and 10 bases for J; bases not matched to a gene: 11. Germline CDR1 SGHRS, CDR2 YFSETQ. DNA for the CDR3: TGCGCCAGCCGAGGACTAGCGGGAGAAGCTAGCGAGCAGTTCTTC. Its translation: CASRGLAGEASEQFF.